The clone carrying this T cell receptor (beta chain) was counted a few times. As originally analysed: Researchers report that nucleated cell counts were estimated from reference gene primer amplification. The repertoire was sequenced with immunoSEQ multiplex PCR; TCRdb's copy has only in-frame clones and lacks some. The V and J calls and the clone size are those of that table, but D and trimming were determined from the DNA. Of 250,000 to 350,000 clones in the sample, about nine tenths were seen once. The Seattle patients joined while their infection was active and were tracked longitudinally afterward. This sample was taken from a study of blood T cell repertoires in COVID-19. About the research overall: The origin of the acute and convalescent COVID-19 samples was the United States, Italy and Spain. Sample material is recorded as cDNA or gDNA derived from T cells, B-cell-depleted T cells, or PBMCs.

The germline V gene has CDR1 KGHSH and CDR2 LQKENI. V was shortened by 5 bases and J by 6 bases, with 20 bases between the two germline ends. The CDR3 has 17 residues. V and J are TRBV18 and TRBJ1-6; perhaps TRBD1 as D (5 bases). This clonotype was obtained from a woman aged 50 to 60 with COVID-19, enrolled during active disease. The sequencing input was peripheral blood. CDR3 region: CASSSVRDLRGNSPLHF. The CDR3 coding sequence is TGTGCCAGCTCATCAGTCAGGGATCTGCGGGGTAATTCACCCCTCCACTTT. Using reference TRBV18 and TRBJ1-6 for the parts outside the CDR3, the full variable domain is NAGVMQNPRHLVRRRGQEARLRCSPMKGHSHVYWYRQLPEEGLKFMVYLQKENIIDESGMPKERFSAEFPKEGPSILRIQQVVRGDSAAYFCASSSVRDLRGNSPLHFGNGTRLTVT.